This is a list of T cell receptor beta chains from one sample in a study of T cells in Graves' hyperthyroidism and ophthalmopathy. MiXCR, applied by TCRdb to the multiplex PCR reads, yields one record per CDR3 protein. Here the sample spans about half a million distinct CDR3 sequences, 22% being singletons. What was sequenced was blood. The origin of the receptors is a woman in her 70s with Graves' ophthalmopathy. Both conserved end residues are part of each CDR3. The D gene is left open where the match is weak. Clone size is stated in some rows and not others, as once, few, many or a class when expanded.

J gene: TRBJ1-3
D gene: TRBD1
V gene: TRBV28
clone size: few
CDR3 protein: CASVRQGWDGNTIYF
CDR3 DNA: TGTGCCAGCGTCCGACAGGGATGGGATGGAAACACCATATATTTT

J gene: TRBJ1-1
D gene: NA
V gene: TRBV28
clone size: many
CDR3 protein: CASSLWDGRGTEAFF
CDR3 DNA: TGTGCCAGCAGTTTATGGGACGGGCGAGGCACTGAAGCTTTCTTT

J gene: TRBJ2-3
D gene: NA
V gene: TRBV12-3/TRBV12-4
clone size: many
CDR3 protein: CASSKASDTDTQYF
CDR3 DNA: TGTGCCAGCAGTAAAGCGAGTGACACAGATACGCAGTATTTT

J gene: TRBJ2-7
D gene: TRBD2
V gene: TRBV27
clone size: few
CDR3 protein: CASSGLAGVGEQYF
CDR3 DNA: TGTGCCAGCAGTGGACTAGCGGGAGTCGGCGAGCAGTACTTC

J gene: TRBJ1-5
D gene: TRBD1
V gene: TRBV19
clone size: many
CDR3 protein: CASSIYGTGDQPQHF
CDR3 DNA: TGTGCCAGTAGTATATATGGGACAGGGGATCAGCCCCAGCATTTT

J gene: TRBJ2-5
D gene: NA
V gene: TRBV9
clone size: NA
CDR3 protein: CASSVGHIHETQYF
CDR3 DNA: TGTGCCAGCAGCGTAGGGCACATTCATGAGACCCAGTACTTC

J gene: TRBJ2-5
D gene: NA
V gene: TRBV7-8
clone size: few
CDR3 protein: CASSGRDVQETQYF
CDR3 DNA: TGTGCCAGCAGCGGCCGGGACGTCCAAGAGACCCAGTACTTC

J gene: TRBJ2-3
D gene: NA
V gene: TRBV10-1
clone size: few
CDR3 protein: CASSDQGFSTDTQYF
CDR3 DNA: TGCGCCAGCAGTGACCAGGGGTTCAGCACAGATACGCAGTATTTT

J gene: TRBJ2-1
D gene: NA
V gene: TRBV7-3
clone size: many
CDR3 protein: CASSSAGGEQFF
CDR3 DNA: TGTGCCAGCAGCTCCGCCGGCGGCGAGCAGTTCTTC

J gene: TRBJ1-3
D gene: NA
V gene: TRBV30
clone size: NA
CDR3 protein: CAWSEVWTNTIYF
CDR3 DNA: TGTGCCTGGAGTGAAGTATGGACAAACACCATATATTTT

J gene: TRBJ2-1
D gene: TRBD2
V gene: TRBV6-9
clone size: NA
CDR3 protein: CASSSRTSGSTNEQFF
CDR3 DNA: TGTGCCAGCAGTTCAAGGACTAGCGGGAGTACCAATGAGCAGTTCTTC

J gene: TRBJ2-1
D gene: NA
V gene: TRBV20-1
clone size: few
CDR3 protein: CSADEAGINEQFF
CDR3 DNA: TGCAGTGCTGACGAGGCGGGGATCAATGAGCAGTTCTTC

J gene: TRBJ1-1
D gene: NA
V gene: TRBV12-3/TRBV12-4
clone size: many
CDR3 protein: CASSLRGGNTEAFF
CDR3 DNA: TGTGCCAGCAGTTTAAGAGGGGGGAACACTGAAGCTTTCTTT

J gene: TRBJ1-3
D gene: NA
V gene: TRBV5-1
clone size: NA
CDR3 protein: CASSLDTGPGNTIYF
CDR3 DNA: TGCGCCAGCAGCCTCGACACCGGCCCAGGAAACACCATATATTTT

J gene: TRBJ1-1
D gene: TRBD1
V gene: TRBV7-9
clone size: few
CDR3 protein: CASSHGQGNTEAFF
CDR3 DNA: TGTGCCAGCAGTCACGGACAGGGGAACACTGAAGCTTTCTTT

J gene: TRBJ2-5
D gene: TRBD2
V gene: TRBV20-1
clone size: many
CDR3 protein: CSASRASGSMRETQYF
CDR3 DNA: TGCAGTGCTAGCAGGGCTAGCGGGAGTATGCGGGAGACCCAGTACTTC

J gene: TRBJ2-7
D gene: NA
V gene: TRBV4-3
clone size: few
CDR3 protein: CASSQSPRYEQYF
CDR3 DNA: TGCGCCAGCAGCCAATCCCCGCGTTACGAGCAGTACTTC

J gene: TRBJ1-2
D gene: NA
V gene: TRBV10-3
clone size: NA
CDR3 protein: CATREAHGYTF
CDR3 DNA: TGTGCCACAAGGGAGGCCCATGGCTACACCTTC

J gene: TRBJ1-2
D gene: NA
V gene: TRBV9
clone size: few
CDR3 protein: CASSVALGDTLNYGYTF
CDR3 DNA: TGTGCCAGCAGCGTAGCCCTGGGGGACACTCTTAACTATGGCTACACCTTC

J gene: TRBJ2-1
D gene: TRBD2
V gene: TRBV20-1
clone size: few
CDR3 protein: CSAPTSGTLYNEQFF
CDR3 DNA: TGCAGTGCCCCGACTAGCGGGACCCTCTACAATGAGCAGTTCTTC

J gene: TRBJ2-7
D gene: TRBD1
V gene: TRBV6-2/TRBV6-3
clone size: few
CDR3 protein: CASSYSGGQGVPHEQYF
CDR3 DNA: TGTGCCAGCAGTTACTCGGGGGGACAGGGTGTCCCTCACGAGCAGTACTTC

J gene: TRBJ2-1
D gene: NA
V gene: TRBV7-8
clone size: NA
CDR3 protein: CASSPQRTNNEQFF
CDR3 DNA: TGTGCCAGCAGCCCCCAGCGGACCAACAATGAGCAGTTCTTC